This T cell receptor beta chain was captured in a study of HIV-infected patients and healthy controls. Germline-derived CDR1 and CDR2 are SQVTM and ANQGSEA. V lost 6 bases, J lost 4 bases, and 9 bases stayed unmatched. This CDR3 has 14 amino acids. This clonotype ranks as medium-sized. The repertoire came from unfractionated whole blood and reflected all unsorted peripheral T cells. Alpha and beta constant-region primers primed reverse transcription of about 500 ng RNA. Each of the alpha and beta chains got its own library through chain-specific third strand synthesis with indices. A single primer pair per chain amplified all rearrangements, with per-molecule barcodes. A single record per CDR3 protein comes from TCRdb applying MiXCR to the 5' RACE reads. The data hold several thousand distinct CDR3 sequences, with about 7.3% observed a single time.

This TCR was sampled from an adult with HIV infection. The source was blood, collected before antiretroviral therapy. This chain uses TRBV29-1 with TRBJ1-5, with 7 bases identical to TRBD1. The CDR3 region has the DNA TGCAGCGTAGACAGGGTTTTACGAAATCAGCCCCAGCATTTT. It encodes CSVDRVLRNQPQHF. The full variable domain, its missing parts supplied by reference TRBV29-1 and TRBJ1-5, is SAVISQKPSRDICQRGTSLTIQCQVDSQVTMMFWYRQQPGQSLTLIATANQGSEATYESGFVIDKFPISRPNLTFSTLTVSNMSPEDSSIYLCSVDRVLRNQPQHFGDGTRLSIL.